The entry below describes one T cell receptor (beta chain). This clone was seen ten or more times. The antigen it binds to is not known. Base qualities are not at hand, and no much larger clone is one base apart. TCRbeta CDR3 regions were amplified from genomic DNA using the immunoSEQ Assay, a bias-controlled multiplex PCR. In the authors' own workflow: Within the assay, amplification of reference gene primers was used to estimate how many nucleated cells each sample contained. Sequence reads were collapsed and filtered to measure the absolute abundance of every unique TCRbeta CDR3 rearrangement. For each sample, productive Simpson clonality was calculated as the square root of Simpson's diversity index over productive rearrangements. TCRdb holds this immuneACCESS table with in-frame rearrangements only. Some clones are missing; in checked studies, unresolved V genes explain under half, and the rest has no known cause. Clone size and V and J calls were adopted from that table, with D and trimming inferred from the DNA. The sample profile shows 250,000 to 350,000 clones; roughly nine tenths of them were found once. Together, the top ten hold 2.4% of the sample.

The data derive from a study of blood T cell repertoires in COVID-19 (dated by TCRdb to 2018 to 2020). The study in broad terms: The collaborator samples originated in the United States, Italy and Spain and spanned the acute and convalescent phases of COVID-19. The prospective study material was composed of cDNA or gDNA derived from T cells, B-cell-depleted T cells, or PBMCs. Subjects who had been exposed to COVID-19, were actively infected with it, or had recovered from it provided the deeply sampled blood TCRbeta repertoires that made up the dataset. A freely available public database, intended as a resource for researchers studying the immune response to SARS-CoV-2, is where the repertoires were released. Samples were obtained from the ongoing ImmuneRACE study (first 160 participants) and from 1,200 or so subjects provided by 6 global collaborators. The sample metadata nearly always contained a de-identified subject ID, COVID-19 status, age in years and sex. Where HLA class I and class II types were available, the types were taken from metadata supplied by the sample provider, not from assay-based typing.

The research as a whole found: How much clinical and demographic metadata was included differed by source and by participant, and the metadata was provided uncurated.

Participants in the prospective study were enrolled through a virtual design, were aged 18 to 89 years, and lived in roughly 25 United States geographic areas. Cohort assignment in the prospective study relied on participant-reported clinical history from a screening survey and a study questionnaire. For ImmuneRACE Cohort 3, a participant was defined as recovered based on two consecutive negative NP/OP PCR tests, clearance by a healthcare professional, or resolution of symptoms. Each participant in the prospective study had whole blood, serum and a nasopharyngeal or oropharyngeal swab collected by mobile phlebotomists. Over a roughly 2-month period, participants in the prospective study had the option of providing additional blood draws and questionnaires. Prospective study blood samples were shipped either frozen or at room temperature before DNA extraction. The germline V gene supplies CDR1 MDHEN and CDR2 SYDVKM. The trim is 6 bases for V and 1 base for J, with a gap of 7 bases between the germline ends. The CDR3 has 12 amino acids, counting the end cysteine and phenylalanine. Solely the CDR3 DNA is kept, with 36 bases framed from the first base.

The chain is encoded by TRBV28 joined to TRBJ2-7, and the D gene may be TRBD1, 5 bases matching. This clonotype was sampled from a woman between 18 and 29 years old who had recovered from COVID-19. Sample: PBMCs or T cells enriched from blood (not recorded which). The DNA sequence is TGTGCCAGCAGGACAGCGTCCTACGAGCAGTACTTC. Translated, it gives CASRTASYEQYF.